The 18 T cell receptor beta chains reported below all come from one sample, sequenced in a study of PD-1 blockade in classical Hodgkin lymphoma. Data came from immunoSEQ multiplex PCR; TCRdb stores just in-frame clones and leaves some out. The table has some 50,000 clones, approximately 70% seen once. With no exception, relapse followed autologous stem cell transplantation in all patients, and brentuximab vedotin exposure varied. Source: peripheral blood mononuclear cells (PBMCs), taken at baseline. The receptors come from a human donor with classical Hodgkin lymphoma.

J is TRBJ1-5 and V is TRBV27, with D possibly matching TRBD1 (5 bases). Germline CDR1 and CDR2: MNHEY and SMNVEV (reference sequence). This CDR3 has 16 residues. Trimming stripped 1 base from V and 0 bases from J, with 10 bases between. The CDR3 DNA follows: TGTGCCAGCAGTTTATGGGGGGTTGGTAGCAATCAGCCCCAGCATTTT. Translation: CASSLWGVGSNQPQHF.

The chain links TRBV9 to TRBJ1-4; D is unclear. Trimming shortened V by 0 bases and J by 4 bases, and 13 bases separated the two germline ends. The germline gives CDR1 SGDLS, CDR2 YYNGEE. The CDR3 is 16 residues long. CDR3: CASSVEGRQLNEKLFF. The CDR3 DNA is TGTGCCAGCAGCGTAGAAGGCCGACAACTTAATGAAAAACTGTTTTTT.

The chain couples TRBV19 to TRBJ1-1; D is uncertain. Trimming pared 9 bases from V and 6 bases from J, leaving 11 bases between. Per germline, CDR1 LNHDA and CDR2 SQIVND (reference sequence). The CDR3 spans 11 residues. The CDR3 here is CASGGRAEAFF. In DNA, the CDR3 is TGTGCCAGCGGAGGGCGGGCTGAAGCTTTCTTT.

The V gene is TRBV19, the J gene TRBJ2-2; D is undetermined. Trimming left V 1 base short and J 2 bases short, with 5 bases between. The CDR3 has 14 residues. Germline V gene lookup returns CDR1 LNHDA and CDR2 SQIVND (reference sequence). In nucleotides, the CDR3 is TGTGCCAGTAGTATAGGGGTTAACACCGGGGAGCTGTTTTTT. Translation: CASSIGVNTGELFF.

The chain employs TRBV7-9 and TRBJ1-2; a possible D gene is TRBD1 (5 bases). V lost 5 bases and J lost 5, with 15 bases in between. Germline V gene sequence: CDR1 SEHNR, CDR2 FQNEAQ (reference sequence). This CDR3 spans 14 amino acids. The CDR3 sequence is CASSDSVEAYGYTF. In nucleotides, the CDR3 is TGTGCCAGCAGCGACAGCGTGGAGGCTTATGGCTACACCTTC. The variable domain in full, completed from reference TRBV7-9 and TRBJ1-2, reads DTGVSQNPRHKITKRGQNVTFRCDPISEHNRLYWYRQTLGQGPEFLTYFQNEAQLEKSRLLSDRFSAERPKGSFSTLEIQRTEQGDSAMYLCASSDSVEAYGYTFGSGTRLTVV.

A single count supports this clone. This chain joins TRBV5-1 and TRBJ1-1; no firm D call. The CDR3 contains 15 residues. Germline V CDR1 and CDR2: SGHRS, YFSETQ. V lost 1 base and J lost 1, with 11 bases in between. CDR3 sequence reads: CASSLMLSKNTEAFF. CDR3 bases: TGCGCCAGCAGCTTGATGCTGTCGAAGAACACTGAAGCTTTCTTT.

The chain links TRBV7-9 to TRBJ1-5; D is unclear. Germline V CDR1 and CDR2: SEHNR, FQNEAQ (reference sequence). CDR3 length equals 13 residues. The V gene lost 5 bases and the J gene lost 3 bases, with 8 bases spanning the gap. The CDR3 sequence: CASSPRFNQPQHF. The CDR3 nucleotides read TGTGCCAGCAGCCCCCGGTTCAATCAGCCCCAGCATTTT.

The rearrangement uses TRBV30 and TRBJ1-4, with 9 positions matching TRBD1. With 5 bases clipped from V and 7 bases from J, the junction kept 8 bases outside the gene matches. Germline assignment: CDR1 GTSNPN and CDR2 SVGIG (reference sequence). This CDR3 is built from 14 residues. For the CDR3, the DNA is TGTGCCTGGCAACCGGGACAGGGCCGTGAAAAACTGTTTTTT. As protein: CAWQPGQGREKLFF.

The rearrangement links TRBV10-3 to TRBJ2-7; 7 bases are a match to TRBD2. The CDR3 has 14 residues. The junction had 3 bases not matched to a gene; V was cut back by 4 bases and J by 0 bases. Germline V gene data show CDR1 as ENHRY and CDR2 as SYGVKD. The CDR3 DNA is TGTGCCATCAGTGCTACGGGAGGCTCCTACGAGCAGTACTTC. This sequence encodes CAISATGGSYEQYF.

V gene TRBV7-3 combines with J gene TRBJ1-1; maybe TRBD1 (6 bases). Deletions cut 3 bases from V and 6 bases from J, with 14 bases between. This CDR3 contains 14 residues. Germline CDR1 and CDR2: SGHTA and FQGTGA. The CDR3 DNA is TGTGCCAGCAGCTTGAATCTACAGGGCGCTGAAGCTTTCTTT. Protein product: CASSLNLQGAEAFF.

The CDR3 loop reads CASSLDRSYGYTF. In DNA, the CDR3 is TGTGCCAGCAGCCTGGACAGATCCTATGGCTACACCTTC. The chain links TRBV5-5 to TRBJ1-2; TRBD1 is a possible D gene (6 bases). The CDR3 sequence is 13 residues long. V lost 4 bases to trimming and J lost 4 bases, with 11 bases between them. Germline V gives CDR1 SGHKS, CDR2 YYEKEE (reference sequence). Full variable domain (outside the CDR3, taken from reference TRBV5-5 and TRBJ1-2): DAGVTQSPTHLIKTRGQQVTLRCSPISGHKSVSWYQQVLGQGPQFIFQYYEKEERGRGNFPDRFSARQFPNYSSELNVNALLLGDSALYLCASSLDRSYGYTFGSGTRLTVV.

The rearrangement uses TRBV6-1 and TRBJ1-1; TRBD1 matches 8 bases. Germline V CDR1 and CDR2: MNHNS, SASEGT. Trimming removed 7 bases from V and 1 base from J; junction bases left unmatched: 5. The CDR3 contains 14 residues. DNA for the CDR3: TGTGCCAGCACCAAGGGACAGGCGAACACTGAAGCTTTCTTT. Encoded protein: CASTKGQANTEAFF.

This sequence joins TRBV27 and TRBJ2-1; 10 bases fit TRBD2. This CDR3 comprises 16 residues. V was pared by 3 bases and J by 7 bases, with 9 bases of the junction left unmatched. Germline-derived CDR1 and CDR2 are MNHEY and SMNVEV (reference sequence). The chain's CDR3 is CASSLRSGRAWNEQFF. The DNA of the CDR3 is TGTGCCAGCAGTTTGCGGAGCGGGAGGGCCTGGAATGAGCAGTTCTTC.

This clone was seen more than once but under ten times. As DNA, the CDR3 is TGTGCCAGCAGTTTTTTCAGGGGGTATGGCTACACCTTC. Protein sequence: CASSFFRGYGYTF. This rearrangement joins TRBV28 to TRBJ1-2, with 7 bases identical to TRBD1. V lost 3 bases to trimming and J lost 5 bases; unmatched junction nucleotides: 3. This CDR3 is 13 amino acids long. Germline CDR1 is MDHEN and CDR2 is SYDVKM.

The CDR3 protein is CASSRLEDGYEQYF. CDR3 sequence (DNA): TGTGCCAGCTCACGTCTTGAGGACGGGTACGAGCAGTACTTC. The rearrangement joins TRBV18 to TRBJ2-7; D remains unclear. Trimming pared 4 bases from V and 4 bases from J, leaving 14 bases between. Germline V CDR1 and CDR2: KGHSH, LQKENI. CDR3 length: 14 residues.

The J gene is TRBJ2-7, the V gene TRBV11-2; TRBD1 matches at 7 bases. CDR3 size: 17 residues. The trim removed 2 bases at V and 0 bases at J, leaving 10 bases unmatched. Germline CDR1 reads SGHAT; CDR2 reads FQNNGV. The CDR3 bases are TGTGCCAGCAGCTTAACAGGGGCGATCCCCTACTCCTACGAGCAGTACTTC. This sequence encodes CASSLTGAIPYSYEQYF. Full variable domain (missing parts from reference TRBV11-2 and TRBJ2-7): EAGVAQSPRYKIIEKRQSVAFWCNPISGHATLYWYQQILGQGPKLLIQFQNNGVVDDSQLPKDRFSAERLKGVDSTLKIQPAKLEDSAVYLCASSLTGAIPYSYEQYFGPGTRLTVT.

The rearrangement links TRBV27 to TRBJ2-7, with TRBD1 identical over 7 bases. Germline-derived CDR1 and CDR2 are MNHEY and SMNVEV (reference sequence). Trimming removed 5 bases from V and 2 bases from J; junction bases left unmatched: 6. The CDR3 extends over 14 amino acids. For the CDR3, the DNA is TGTGCCAGCAGTCCGAGACAGGGACCCTACGAGCAGTACTTC. Translated: CASSPRQGPYEQYF.

This clone showed up just a few times. The chain has TRBV21-1 and TRBJ1-1. TRBV21-1 is a pseudogene. There are 19 residues in the CDR3. The CDR3 region has the DNA TGTGCCAGCAGCAAGGCTAAAGGAGGGCTCACTGAAAGGAGGACTGAAGCTTTCTTT. It specifies CASSKAKGGLTERRTEAFF.